Listed below are T cell receptor beta chains from one sample, sequenced in a study of cytomegalovirus exposure and HLA in healthy donors. Method: immunoSEQ multiplex PCR; TCRdb's copy keeps in-frame clones and lacks some. The sample consists of 100,000 to 120,000 clones, around 85% of them appearing once. The specimen was PBMCs. Receptors originate from a man aged 35-49 years in good health and CMV-seronegative. Each CDR3 is given with its conserved first and last residue. The D gene is left open where the match is weak. A clone size is listed for some rows: how often the clone was seen (once, few, many), or a class if it is expanded.

d_call	v_call	clone_size	j_call	cdr3_aa	cdr3_nt
.	TRBV6-5	.	TRBJ1-1	CASSSRGAEAFF	TGTGCCAGCAGTTCCCGGGGGGCTGAAGCTTTCTTT
.	TRBV9	few	TRBJ2-2	CASSVVGRSLVAGELFF	TGTGCCAGCAGCGTAGTAGGTCGTAGTCTAGTGGCCGGGGAGCTGTTTTTT
TRBD2	TRBV27	.	TRBJ2-1	CASSLSGGVYAEQFF	TGTGCCAGCAGTTTAAGCGGGGGGGTATATGCGGAGCAGTTCTTC
TRBD1	TRBV5-4	.	TRBJ1-3	CASSRGQGATGNTIYF	TGTGCCAGCAGCCGAGGACAGGGGGCTACAGGAAACACCATATATTTT
.	TRBV5-4	.	TRBJ2-7	CASSLGTGTTEQYF	TGTGCCAGCAGCCTGGGAACAGGGACTACGGAGCAGTACTTC
.	TRBV28	.	TRBJ1-5	CASSLLAGNNQPQHF	TGTGCCAGCAGTTTATTGGCAGGAAACAATCAGCCCCAGCATTTT
TRBD1	TRBV7-9	.	TRBJ1-2	CASSSLGQGYGYTF	TGTGCCAGCAGCTCCCTAGGACAGGGGTATGGCTACACCTTC
TRBD2	TRBV6-5	.	TRBJ2-7	CASRRGGPAEQYF	TGTGCCAGCAGACGCGGGGGGCCCGCCGAGCAGTACTTC
TRBD1	TRBV2	.	TRBJ2-7	CASSSGTALSYEQYF	TGTGCCAGCAGTTCCGGGACAGCCCTCTCCTACGAGCAGTACTTC
.	TRBV6-1	.	TRBJ1-1	CASSELYPTANTEAFF	TGTGCCAGCAGTGAACTATACCCTACAGCGAACACTGAAGCTTTCTTT
.	TRBV5-1	.	TRBJ1-1	CASSSQGGRNTEAFF	TGCGCCAGCAGCTCCCAGGGAGGTCGGAACACTGAAGCTTTCTTT
.	TRBV5-8	.	TRBJ1-5	CASSPGDRSGHQPQHF	TGTGCCAGCAGCCCAGGGGACCGCTCTGGGCATCAGCCCCAGCATTTT
.	TRBV29-1	.	TRBJ2-3	CSVASSADTQYF	TGCAGCGTTGCCTCGTCAGCAGATACGCAGTATTTT
TRBD1	TRBV6-5	few	TRBJ2-3	CASGDRGLIGDTQYF	TGTGCCAGCGGGGACAGGGGGCTGATTGGGGATACGCAGTATTTT
.	TRBV28	once	TRBJ1-1	CASKKDRNTEAFF	TGTGCCAGCAAAAAAGACAGGAACACTGAAGCTTTCTTT
TRBD1	TRBV7-6	.	TRBJ1-6	CASSFSGQGAWGSPLHF	TGTGCCAGCAGCTTTTCAGGACAGGGGGCCTGGGGTTCACCCCTCCACTTT
.	TRBV7-2	.	TRBJ1-1	CASSPLPGRILRGNTEAFF	TGTGCCAGCAGCCCCTTACCCGGCCGGATCCTTCGGGGGAACACTGAAGCTTTCTTT
.	TRBV29-1	.	TRBJ2-5	CSVEAQGGETQYF	TGCAGCGTTGAAGCGCAGGGTGGGGAGACCCAGTACTTC
.	TRBV28	few	TRBJ2-7	CASSSQGGPKDEQYF	TGTGCCAGCAGTTCCCAGGGGGGTCCCAAGGACGAGCAGTACTTC
.	TRBV27	.	TRBJ2-7	CASSLGAGAAPEQYF	TGTGCCAGCAGTTTAGGGGCGGGGGCGGCCCCCGAGCAGTACTTC
.	TRBV5-1	.	TRBJ1-2	CASSLAGTSAEGYTF	TGCGCCAGCAGCTTGGCCGGGACAAGCGCTGAGGGCTACACCTTC
.	TRBV6-5	.	TRBJ1-1	CASSYSGGGRGTEAFF	TGTGCCAGCAGTTACTCTGGGGGGGGGCGGGGGACTGAAGCTTTCTTT
.	TRBV15	.	TRBJ2-1	CATSRSDEQFF	TGTGCCACCAGCAGATCCGATGAGCAGTTCTTC
TRBD1	TRBV7-2	few	TRBJ1-2	CASSPSGTGTYGYTF	TGTGCCAGCAGCCCCTCCGGGACAGGGACCTATGGCTACACCTTC
.	TRBV10-3	.	TRBJ1-3	CAIREQGSGNTIYF	TGTGCCATCAGGGAGCAGGGATCTGGAAACACCATATATTTT
TRBD2	TRBV5-4	few	TRBJ2-3	CASSFGTSGGAGTQYF	TGTGCCAGCAGCTTCGGGACTAGCGGGGGGGCAGGCACGCAGTATTTT
TRBD2	TRBV6-1	.	TRBJ2-3	CASEGRADTQYF	TGTGCCAGCGAGGGGAGGGCCGATACGCAGTATTTT
.	TRBV7-2	.	TRBJ2-7	CASSLVQGTYEQYF	TGTGCCAGCAGCTTAGTTCAGGGAACCTACGAGCAGTACTTC
TRBD1	TRBV4-3	.	TRBJ2-7	CASSQWGQGDREQYF	TGCGCCAGCAGCCAATGGGGACAGGGTGACCGCGAGCAGTACTTC
.	TRBV29-1	few	TRBJ1-1	CSVGQSGTEAFF	TGCAGCGTTGGGCAGTCGGGCACTGAAGCTTTCTTT
.	TRBV5-1	.	TRBJ1-1	CASTLEGRVTEAFF	TGCGCCAGCACCCTCGAAGGCCGGGTCACTGAAGCTTTCTTT
.	TRBV5-1	few	TRBJ1-1	CASSLREISAVMNTEAFF	TGCGCCAGCAGCCTTCGGGAAATTTCGGCAGTCATGAACACTGAAGCTTTCTTT